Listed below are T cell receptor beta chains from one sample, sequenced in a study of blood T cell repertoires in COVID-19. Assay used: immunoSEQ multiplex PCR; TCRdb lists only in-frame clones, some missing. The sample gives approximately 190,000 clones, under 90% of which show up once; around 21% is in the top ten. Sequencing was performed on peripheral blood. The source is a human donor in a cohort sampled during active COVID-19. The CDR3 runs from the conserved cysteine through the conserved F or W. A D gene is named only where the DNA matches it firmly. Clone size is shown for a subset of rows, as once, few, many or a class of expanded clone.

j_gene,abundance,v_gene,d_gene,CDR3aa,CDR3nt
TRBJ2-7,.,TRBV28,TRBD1,CATTPPGTAKLEQYF,TGTGCCACAACGCCCCCCGGGACAGCAAAACTCGAGCAGTACTTC
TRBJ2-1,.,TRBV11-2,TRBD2,CASSLDTLAGEQFF,TGTGCCAGCAGCTTAGATACACTAGCGGGAGAGCAGTTCTTC
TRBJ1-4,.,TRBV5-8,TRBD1,CASSPPTGVEKLFF,TGTGCCAGCAGCCCACCGACAGGGGTTGAAAAACTGTTTTTT
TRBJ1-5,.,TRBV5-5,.,CASSLAGISVGQPQHF,TGTGCCAGCAGCTTGGCAGGGATTAGTGTCGGTCAGCCCCAGCATTTT
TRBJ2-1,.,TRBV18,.,CASSPPARATVEQFF,TGTGCCAGCTCACCACCGGCCAGGGCTACGGTTGAGCAGTTCTTC
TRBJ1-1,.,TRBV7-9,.,CASSSGGFTEAFF,TGTGCCAGCAGCTCTGGAGGGTTCACTGAAGCTTTCTTT
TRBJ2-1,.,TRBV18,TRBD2,CASSQSGGAASYNEQFF,TGTGCCAGCTCACAAAGCGGGGGGGCCGCCTCCTACAATGAGCAGTTCTTC
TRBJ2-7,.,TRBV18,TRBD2,CASSRGGTGNYEQYF,TGTGCCAGCTCACGGGGAGGGACGGGGAACTACGAGCAGTACTTC
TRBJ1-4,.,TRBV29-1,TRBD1,CSAGAGGAGEKLFF,TGCAGCGCGGGGGCAGGGGGCGCGGGGGAAAAACTGTTTTTT
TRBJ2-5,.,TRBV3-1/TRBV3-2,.,CASSQFGEETQYF,TGTGCCAGCAGCCAGTTTGGAGAAGAGACCCAGTACTTC
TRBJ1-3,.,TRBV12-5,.,CASGGHNFGEPGNTIYF,TGTGCTAGTGGAGGTCATAATTTCGGGGAACCTGGAAACACCATATATTTT
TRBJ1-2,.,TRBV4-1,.,CASSQGLTENYGYTF,TGCGCCAGCAGCCAGGGTCTCACAGAAAACTATGGCTACACCTTC
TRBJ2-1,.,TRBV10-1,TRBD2,CASSEPRTSGRAEVPKCNEQFF,TGCGCCAGCAGTGAACCCCGGACTAGCGGGAGGGCGGAAGTCCCTAAATGTAATGAGCAGTTCTTC
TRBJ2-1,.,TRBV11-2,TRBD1,CASSSGQGSHNEQFF,TGTGCCAGCAGCTCGGGACAGGGTTCCCACAATGAGCAGTTCTTC
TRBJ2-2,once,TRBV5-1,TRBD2,CASSLSGGRNTGELFF,TGCGCCAGCAGCTTGAGCGGGGGGCGGAACACCGGGGAGCTGTTTTTT
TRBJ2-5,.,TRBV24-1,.,CATTDRQETQYF,TGTGCCACCACGGACAGACAAGAGACCCAGTACTTC
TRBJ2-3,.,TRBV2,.,CASSEGSWATDTQYF,TGTGCCAGCAGTGAAGGAAGTTGGGCCACAGATACGCAGTATTTT
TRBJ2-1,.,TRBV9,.,CASSVGLVGEQFF,TGTGCCAGCAGCGTAGGACTAGTCGGCGAGCAGTTCTTC
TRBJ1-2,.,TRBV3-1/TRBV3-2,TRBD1,CASSQVGQGRYTF,TGTGCCAGCAGCCAGGTGGGACAGGGGCGCTACACCTTC
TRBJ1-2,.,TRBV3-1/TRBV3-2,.,CASSQRTGYGYTF,TGTGCCAGCAGCCAAAGGACTGGGTATGGCTACACCTTC
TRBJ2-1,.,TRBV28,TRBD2,CASSLAGGPESLFF,TGTGCCAGCAGTCTAGCGGGAGGCCCCGAGAGTCTGTTCTTC
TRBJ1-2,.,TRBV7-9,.,CASSLSQPGKGGYTF,TGTGCCAGCAGCTTAAGTCAGCCAGGGAAGGGTGGCTACACCTTC
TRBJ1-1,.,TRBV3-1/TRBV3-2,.,CASSFTVNTEAFF,TGTGCCAGCAGCTTCACAGTTAACACTGAAGCTTTCTTT
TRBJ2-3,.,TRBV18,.,CASSPGGLRTDTQYF,TGTGCCAGCTCACCCGGAGGGCTCCGAACAGATACGCAGTATTTT
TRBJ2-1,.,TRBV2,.,CASTIVGGGSGEQFF,TGTGCCAGCACGATAGTGGGGGGTGGTTCCGGTGAGCAGTTCTTC
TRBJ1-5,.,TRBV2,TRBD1,CASSEARGRQPQHF,TGTGCCAGCAGTGAAGCTAGGGGGCGGCAGCCCCAGCATTTT
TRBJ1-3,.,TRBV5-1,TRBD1,CASRQGTSGNTIYF,TGCGCCAGCCGACAGGGGACCTCTGGAAACACCATATATTTT
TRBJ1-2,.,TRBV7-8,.,CASSPIGTSRNYGYTF,TGTGCCAGCAGCCCCATTGGGACATCTCGAAACTATGGCTACACCTTC
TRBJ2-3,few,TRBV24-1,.,CATSDRGGDTQYF,TGTGCCACCAGTGACAGGGGTGGCGATACGCAGTATTTT
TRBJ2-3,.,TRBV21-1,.,CASSKTSLGQGGTDTQYF,TGTGCCAGCAGCAAAACTTCCCTAGGACAGGGCGGCACAGATACGCAGTATTTT
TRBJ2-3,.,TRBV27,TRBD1,CASSLQGAYTQYF,TGTGCCAGCAGTTTACAGGGGGCTTATACGCAGTATTTT
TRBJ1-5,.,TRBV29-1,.,CSVARGGLGQPQHF,TGCAGCGTTGCCAGGGGCGGTTTAGGTCAGCCCCAGCATTTT
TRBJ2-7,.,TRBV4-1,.,CASSQVVQAISYEQYF,TGCGCCAGCAGCCAAGTGGTGCAAGCCATCTCCTACGAGCAGTACTTC
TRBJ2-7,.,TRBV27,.,CASSYRAESYEQYF,TGTGCCAGCAGCTACAGGGCGGAATCCTACGAGCAGTACTTC
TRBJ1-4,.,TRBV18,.,CASSRRGKGDEKLFF,TGTGCCAGCTCAAGACGGGGGAAAGGAGATGAAAAACTGTTTTTT
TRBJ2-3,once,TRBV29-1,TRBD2,CSVVLTGGDTQYF,TGCAGCGTTGTATTGACGGGGGGTGATACGCAGTATTTT
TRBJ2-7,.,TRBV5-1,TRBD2,CASSLFSGGYEQYF,TGCGCCAGCAGCTTGTTTAGCGGGGGTTACGAGCAGTACTTC